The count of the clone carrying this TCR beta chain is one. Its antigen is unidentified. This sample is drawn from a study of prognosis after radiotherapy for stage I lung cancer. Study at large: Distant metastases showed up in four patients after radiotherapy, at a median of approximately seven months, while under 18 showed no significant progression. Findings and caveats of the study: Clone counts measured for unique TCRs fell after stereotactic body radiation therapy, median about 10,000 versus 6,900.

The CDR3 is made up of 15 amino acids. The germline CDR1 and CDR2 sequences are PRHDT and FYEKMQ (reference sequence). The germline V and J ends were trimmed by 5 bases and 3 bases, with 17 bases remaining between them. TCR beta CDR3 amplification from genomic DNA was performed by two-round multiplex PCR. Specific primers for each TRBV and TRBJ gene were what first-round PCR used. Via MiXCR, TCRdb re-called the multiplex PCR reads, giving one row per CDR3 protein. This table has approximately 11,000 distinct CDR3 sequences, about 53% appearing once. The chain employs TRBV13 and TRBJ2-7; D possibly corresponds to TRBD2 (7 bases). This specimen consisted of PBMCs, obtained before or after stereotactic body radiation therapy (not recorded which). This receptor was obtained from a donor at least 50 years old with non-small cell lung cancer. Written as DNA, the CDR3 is TGTGCCAGCAGCCCTGGACTAGGGGGGTACTACGAGCAGTACTTC. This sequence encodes CASSPGLGGYYEQYF.